The 29 T cell receptor beta chains listed next were all sequenced from one sample in a study of cytomegalovirus exposure and HLA in healthy donors. The PCR ran on 60 Vbeta and 13 Jbeta primers. TCRdb's table, derived via immunoSEQ multiplex PCR, lists solely in-frame clones and lacks some. Of 140,000 or so clones in the sample, around 80% are singletons; the top ten hold around 2.9%. Material: PBMCs. The receptors here all came from a female donor in good health and CMV-seronegative.

The chain employs TRBV5-4 and TRBJ2-1, with 7 positions matching TRBD2. Germline V gene lookup returns CDR1 SGHNT and CDR2 YYREEE (reference sequence). The CDR3 totals 16 residues. After removal of 1 base from V and 0 bases from J, the junction contained 4 bases not matched to a gene. The CDR3 is CASSLPLAASYNEQFF. As DNA, the CDR3 is TGTGCCAGCAGCTTGCCTCTAGCGGCCTCCTACAATGAGCAGTTCTTC.

The gene calls are TRBV6-1 and TRBJ2-5; D call uncertain. Germline V gene sequence: CDR1 MNHNS, CDR2 SASEGT. The germline V and J ends were trimmed by 4 bases and 5 bases, with 17 bases remaining between them. CDR3 length equals 15 residues. CDR3 in DNA: TGTGCCAGCAGTGCTAGATTTCGGGTCCGGGAGACCCAGTACTTC. Amino acid sequence: CASSARFRVRETQYF.

The rearrangement links TRBV7-8 to TRBJ2-3, with D possibly TRBD2 on 5 matching bases. Per germline, CDR1 SGHVS and CDR2 FQNEAQ. CDR3 length equals 14 residues. V was trimmed by 5 bases and J by 5 bases, leaving 14 bases between them. The CDR3 sequence: CASSARTALDTQYF. CDR3 in DNA: TGTGCCAGCAGCGCGAGGACTGCTTTAGATACGCAGTATTTT.

The table lists this clone with many counts. The chain is built from TRBV6-1 and TRBJ2-1; D is unresolved. CDR3 size: 17 residues. Germline CDR1 reads MNHNS; CDR2 reads SASEGT. V lost 1 base, J lost 1 base, and 14 bases lay in between. CDR3: CASSEDPLVRSYNEQFF. CDR3 sequence (DNA): TGTGCCAGCAGTGAAGACCCCCTAGTTCGATCCTACAATGAGCAGTTCTTC.

This clone occurred a few times. This chain links TRBV2 with TRBJ2-1, with a weak D call TRBD2 (7 bases). Germline CDR1 and CDR2: SNHLY and FYNNEI. With 6 bases removed from V and 10 bases from J, the gap between germline ends came to 19 bases. This CDR3 has 14 residues. CDR3 DNA: TGTGCCAGCAGAGGGGCTCGGGGGGCAGGCGAGCAGTTCTTC. Translating gives CASRGARGAGEQFF.

The chain uses TRBV9 and TRBJ2-3; 8 nucleotides agree with TRBD2. This CDR3 spans 15 amino acids. V was clipped by 0 bases and J by 2 bases; unmatched bases: 2. From germline, CDR1 is SGDLS and CDR2 YYNGEE. The CDR3: CASSVGAGVTDTQYF. The CDR3 nucleotides are TGTGCCAGCAGCGTAGGAGCGGGGGTCACAGATACGCAGTATTTT.

The chain couples TRBV29-1 to TRBJ1-5, with a weak D call TRBD1 (5 bases). V was shortened by 8 bases and J by 1 base, with 9 bases between the two germline ends. Germline V lookup: CDR1 SQVTM, CDR2 ANQGSEA. The CDR3 contains 12 residues. The CDR3 loop reads CSIGGSNQPQHF. The CDR3 DNA reads TGCAGCATCGGGGGAAGCAATCAGCCCCAGCATTTT.

The J gene is TRBJ2-5, the V gene TRBV29-1; 10 bases fit TRBD1. V lost 0 bases to trimming and J lost 7 bases; unmatched junction nucleotides: 8. This CDR3 comprises 15 residues. From germline, CDR1 is SQVTM and CDR2 ANQGSEA. The CDR3 is CSVEERTGGSGTQYF. In DNA form, the CDR3 reads TGCAGCGTTGAAGAACGGACAGGGGGGTCGGGGACCCAGTACTTC.

The rearrangement joins TRBV6-1 to TRBJ2-1; weak D call: TRBD2 (6 bases). V lost 2 bases and J lost 3, with 14 bases in between. The V gene's germline CDR1 is MNHNS and CDR2 SASEGT. The CDR3 runs to 16 residues. Written as DNA, the CDR3 is TGTGCCAGCAGTGAATTCGGGGCGGGGTTCTACAATGAGCAGTTCTTC. The encoded protein is CASSEFGAGFYNEQFF.

The chain couples TRBV27 to TRBJ2-7; D is perhaps TRBD2 (6 bases). Trimming removed 4 bases at V and 2 bases at J, with 12 bases between. This CDR3 has 14 residues. Per the germline V gene, CDR1 is MNHEY and CDR2 is SMNVEV (reference sequence). CDR3 loop: CASSYQGGTYEQYF. CDR3 bases: TGTGCCAGCAGTTACCAGGGAGGAACCTACGAGCAGTACTTC.

For this clone: The germline gene is not matched at one end of the junction; a read error may be the cause. This chain links TRBV20-1 with TRBJ1-2; D is perhaps TRBD1 (6 bases). The CDR3 runs to 11 residues. Germline V gene sequence: CDR1 DFQATT, CDR2 SNEGSKA (reference sequence). The CDR3 reads CSVTGDNGYPF. In DNA, the CDR3 is TGCAGTGTGACAGGAGACAATGGCTACCCCTTC.

The V and J genes are TRBV5-1 and TRBJ2-1; D might be TRBD1 (6 bases). This CDR3 is 18 amino acids long. Germline V lookup: CDR1 SGHRS, CDR2 YFSETQ. V gave up 0 bases and J gave up 0 bases, with 16 bases separating them. The CDR3 sequence is CASSLEPQGIPSYNEQFF. CDR3 in DNA: TGCGCCAGCAGCTTGGAACCACAGGGAATTCCCTCCTACAATGAGCAGTTCTTC.

CDR3 nucleotide sequence: TGTGCCTGGAGTGTACTGGGGGGGATCCACAATCAGCCCCAGCATTTT. Its protein product is CAWSVLGGIHNQPQHF. The chain has TRBV30 and TRBJ1-5, with D possibly being TRBD1 (5 bases). The germline V and J ends were trimmed by 0 bases and 3 bases, with 15 bases remaining between them. The CDR3 covers 16 residues. The germline CDR1 and CDR2 sequences are GTSNPN and SVGIG (reference sequence).

This chain uses TRBV10-3 with TRBJ1-6; 7 nucleotides match TRBD1. This CDR3 is built from 14 residues. Per the germline V gene, CDR1 is ENHRY and CDR2 is SYGVKD. Trimming took 2 bases from V and 6 from J; bases not matched to a gene: 1. The CDR3 is CAISEGDSNSPLHF. DNA for the CDR3: TGTGCCATCAGTGAGGGGGACAGTAATTCACCCCTCCACTTT.

V is TRBV28 and J is TRBJ1-5, with TRBD1 identical over 7 bases. Looked up from germline, CDR1 is MDHEN and CDR2 is SYDVKM. J lost 6 bases, V lost 6 bases, and 11 bases had no gene match. This CDR3 comprises 15 residues. The CDR3 protein is CASRSQGPAGQPQHF. The CDR3 DNA sequence: TGTGCCAGCAGATCACAGGGGCCCGCAGGTCAGCCCCAGCATTTT. Full variable domain (missing parts from reference TRBV28 and TRBJ1-5): DVKVTQSSRYLVKRTGEKVFLECVQDMDHENMFWYRQDPGLGLRLIYFSYDVKMKEKGDIPEGYSVSREKKERFSLILESASTNQTSMYLCASRSQGPAGQPQHFGDGTRLSIL.

The chain employs TRBV6-1 and TRBJ1-3; tentative D call: TRBD1 (5 bases). From germline, CDR1 is MNHNS and CDR2 SASEGT. This CDR3 is 15 amino acids long. V shed 6 bases and J shed 5 bases, with 17 bases lying between them. CDR3: CASRDTHYVRNTIYF. CDR3 coding DNA: TGTGCCAGCAGGGACACCCACTATGTGCGAAACACCATATATTTT.

This clone occurred once. This chain joins TRBV2 and TRBJ2-7; D is ambiguous. This CDR3 has 12 residues. Trimming cost V 6 bases and J 3 bases, with 9 bases left between them. Germline V gives CDR1 SNHLY, CDR2 FYNNEI. The CDR3 spells CASSGYSYEQYF. CDR3 nucleotide sequence: TGTGCCAGCAGCGGTTACAGCTACGAGCAGTACTTC.

The genes are TRBV11-3 and TRBJ2-7, with 10 positions matching TRBD1. The V gene end was trimmed by 1 base and the J gene end by 6 bases; junction bases not matched to a gene: 6. The length of the CDR3 is 15 residues. Germline V lookup: CDR1 SGHNT, CDR2 YENEEA. The CDR3 is CASSLGPGQGFEQYF. CDR3 nucleotides: TGTGCCAGCAGCTTAGGTCCGGGACAGGGGTTCGAGCAGTACTTC.

Only a few counts were recorded for this clone. The chain carries TRBV4-2 and TRBJ2-2; 13 bases match TRBD2. The CDR3 runs 18 residues. V was clipped by 5 bases and J by 3 bases; unmatched bases: 9. Germline CDR1 LGHNA, CDR2 YNFKEQ. DNA of the CDR3: TGTGCCAGCAGCGAACTAGCGGGAGGGCCAGTAGACACCGGGGAGCTGTTTTTT. Its protein is CASSELAGGPVDTGELFF.

This clone showed up just a few times. This chain connects TRBV4-1 to TRBJ1-1; no reliable D call. The CDR3 covers 14 residues. The V gene lost 5 bases and the J gene lost 1 base, with 11 bases spanning the gap. Germline-derived CDR1 and CDR2 are MGHRA and YSYEKL. CDR3 sequence: CASSRPGGNTEAFF. As DNA, the CDR3 is TGCGCCAGCAGCAGACCGGGTGGGAACACTGAAGCTTTCTTT.

CDR3 amino acids: CASSTRQANYGYTF. The CDR3 region has the DNA TGTGCCAGCAGTACAAGACAGGCTAACTATGGCTACACCTTC. The chain couples TRBV27 to TRBJ1-2; a possible D gene is TRBD1 (6 bases). Germline V gene lookup returns CDR1 MNHEY and CDR2 SMNVEV (reference sequence). This CDR3 has 14 amino acids. With 5 bases removed from V and 0 bases from J, the gap between germline ends came to 10 bases.

This clone has just one count. The DNA of the CDR3 is TGTGCCAGCACAAAACAGGGGCTGAACACTGAAGCTTTCTTT. Translated: CASTKQGLNTEAFF. This sequence joins TRBV27 and TRBJ1-1; 7 bases match TRBD1. CDR3 length: 14 residues. Germline V gene lookup returns CDR1 MNHEY and CDR2 SMNVEV (reference sequence). Trimming at V came to 7 bases and at J to 0 bases, leaving 5 bases not matched to a gene.

The CDR3 DNA reads as TGTGCCAGCAGCCAAGATAAGGGGACAGGGGAAGAGACCCAGTACTTC. Translation gives CASSQDKGTGEETQYF. The chain uses TRBV4-2 and TRBJ2-5; 10 bases are shared with TRBD1. CDR1 and CDR2 from the germline V gene are LGHNA and YNFKEQ. The CDR3 runs to 16 residues. V was pared by 0 bases and J by 3 bases, with 4 bases of the junction left unmatched.

This chain connects TRBV15 to TRBJ2-7; the match to TRBD1 covers 7 bases. With V trimmed by 0 bases and J by 1 base, 12 bases remained unmatched. CDR3 size: 18 residues. Germline V gene lookup returns CDR1 LNHNV and CDR2 YYDKDF (reference sequence). The CDR3 loop reads CATSRDRARTGTSYEQYF. The CDR3 DNA is TGTGCCACCAGCAGAGATAGGGCAAGGACAGGAACTTCCTACGAGCAGTACTTC.

The chain combines TRBV5-1 with TRBJ2-2, with TRBD1 matching 8 bases. The CDR3 runs 18 residues. J gave up 0 bases and V 4 bases, and 11 bases lay outside the gene matches. Per germline, CDR1 SGHRS and CDR2 YFSETQ. The CDR3 nucleotides are TGCGCCAGCAGCGTAGGACAGGGAGGTCGGTCGAACACCGGGGAGCTGTTTTTT. Its translation is CASSVGQGGRSNTGELFF.

This chain joins TRBV9 and TRBJ1-6; D is unclear. This CDR3 is built from 18 residues. Germline V gene lookup returns CDR1 SGDLS and CDR2 YYNGEE. V shed 4 bases and J shed 2 bases, with 19 bases lying between them. The CDR3 coding sequence is TGTGCCAGCAGCCCTCTGGCAGGTTCGTTCACCTATAATTCACCCCTCCACTTT. Translating it yields CASSPLAGSFTYNSPLHF.

The CDR3 loop reads CASSALDGSSYNEQFF. CDR3 DNA sequence: TGTGCCAGCAGCGCCTTGGACGGGAGCTCCTACAATGAGCAGTTCTTC. The rearrangement links TRBV5-6 to TRBJ2-1; TRBD2 is a possible D gene (6 bases). The CDR3 is 16 residues long. CDR1 is SGHDT and CDR2 is YYEEEE in the germline V gene. Trimming shortened V by 4 bases and J by 0 bases, and 14 bases separated the two germline ends.

This clone was seen a few times. The chain combines TRBV7-2 with TRBJ1-4; 7 bases line up with TRBD1. Germline V gene data show CDR1 as SGHTA and CDR2 as FQGNSA. The ends lost 5 bases at V and 8 bases at J; junction bases unmatched: 8. There are 14 residues in the CDR3. The CDR3, as DNA: TGTGCCAGCAGCAAAGACAGGGCGGAGGAAAAACTGTTTTTT. As protein: CASSKDRAEEKLFF.

The chain uses TRBV30 and TRBJ1-5; unclear D gene. CDR1 is GTSNPN, CDR2 SVGIG, per germline (reference sequence). With 8 bases removed from V and 7 bases from J, the gap between germline ends came to 21 bases. The CDR3 loop spans 14 amino acids. CDR3 in amino acids: CAIKAGGLGQPQHF. For the CDR3, the DNA is TGTGCCATCAAAGCGGGAGGCCTAGGCCAGCCCCAGCATTTT.